The rows below give T cell receptor beta chains drawn from one sample of a study of blood T cell repertoires in COVID-19. Assay used: immunoSEQ multiplex PCR; TCRdb lists only in-frame clones, some missing. The table has about 150,000 clones, 84% seen once. Sequenced material: peripheral blood. These receptors all come from a human donor in a cohort sampled during active COVID-19. Each CDR3 is given without its conserved first and last residue. D genes are given only for firm matches.

J gene,V gene,D gene,CDR3 protein
TRBJ1-3,TRBV9,TRBD1,ASSVQGAGNTIY
TRBJ2-1,TRBV7-2,-,ASSSFGGRLYNEQF
TRBJ2-5,TRBV7-9,TRBD1,ASSRGQGRLETQY
TRBJ1-6,TRBV28,-,ASSLSGSPLH
TRBJ1-1,TRBV2,-,ARDRDTEAF
TRBJ1-1,TRBV2,-,ASGLDLGDTEAF
TRBJ1-2,TRBV11-3,-,ASSLVPGTSNYGYT
TRBJ2-2,TRBV7-2,-,ASSFQGGTGELF
TRBJ1-1,TRBV19,-,ASSYYTVTGTEAF
TRBJ2-3,TRBV5-6,-,ASSLSWGESTDTQY
TRBJ2-3,TRBV11-2,TRBD2,ASSSNSGSADTQY
TRBJ2-1,TRBV20-1,-,SASPDPGRNEQF
TRBJ1-3,TRBV11-2,TRBD1,ASSYDRGTSGNTIY
TRBJ2-3,TRBV6-5,TRBD2,ASSSSLAGGADTQY
TRBJ1-1,TRBV10-3,-,AISVGGENTEAF
TRBJ2-3,TRBV9,TRBD2,ASSVKRGGRGDTQY
TRBJ1-5,TRBV3-1/TRBV3-2,-,ASSQDHSNQPQH
TRBJ2-2,TRBV2,TRBD1,ASRQGGVGELF
TRBJ2-7,TRBV29-1,TRBD1,SVAGQGSYEQY
TRBJ1-6,TRBV7-2,-,ASSLGGLSSPLH
TRBJ2-5,TRBV23-1,TRBD2,ASSQSGGSGGTQETQY
TRBJ2-1,TRBV29-1,TRBD2,SVEGGLAGDDEQF
TRBJ1-5,TRBV3-1/TRBV3-2,-,ASSQDRRGVSNQPQH
TRBJ1-6,TRBV7-3,-,ASSLQGSYNSPLH
TRBJ2-3,TRBV5-1,TRBD2,ASSLGLAETDTQY
TRBJ2-1,TRBV11-2,TRBD2,ASSLSRGTSGDNEQF
TRBJ2-3,TRBV9,-,ASSPHGGPTDTQY
TRBJ1-1,TRBV15,-,ATSRDPFQNTEAF
TRBJ2-2,TRBV6-6,TRBD1,ASSPGTGGTGELF
TRBJ2-1,TRBV27,-,ASSYSLGLYNEQF
TRBJ2-5,TRBV19,-,ATAEGFMETQY
TRBJ2-5,TRBV6-5,TRBD1,ASRTGGQETQY
TRBJ2-1,TRBV18,TRBD2,ASSPGGGGYNEQF
TRBJ1-5,TRBV19,-,ASSMAGVYSNQPQH
TRBJ2-5,TRBV19,-,ASSIPRGTRETQY
TRBJ1-2,TRBV6-6,-,ASSGGDYGYT
TRBJ2-7,TRBV18,-,ASSSMGGDEQY
TRBJ2-3,TRBV3-1/TRBV3-2,TRBD1,ASSRDSRTDTQY
TRBJ1-5,TRBV2,TRBD1,ASSEDRGRQPQH
TRBJ2-2,TRBV6-2/TRBV6-3,-,ASSYLTGKHANTGELF
TRBJ1-2,TRBV19,TRBD1,ASSRTGEGYT
TRBJ2-4,TRBV4-1,TRBD1,ASSQTGAQLAKNIQY
TRBJ2-1,TRBV19,-,ASSMSAGRDNEQF
TRBJ1-5,TRBV29-1,-,SASRGDQPQH
TRBJ2-2,TRBV6-5,TRBD2,ASKERERGTGELF
TRBJ1-2,TRBV19,TRBD1,ASSTPRGTAPLGYT
TRBJ2-1,TRBV6-6,-,ASSYLSREQF
TRBJ2-3,TRBV5-6,TRBD2,ASSNQRGSTDTQY
TRBJ1-3,TRBV28,TRBD1,ASRPGTGGGNTIY
TRBJ2-2,TRBV3-1/TRBV3-2,-,ASSRTQGPANTGELF
TRBJ1-1,TRBV6-1,-,ASSEVPGQGGEAF
TRBJ2-2,TRBV5-4,TRBD1,ASSAGTGIVGELF
TRBJ2-5,TRBV5-4,-,ASSHYDRQETQY
TRBJ2-3,TRBV2,TRBD2,ASNQRLAGVGDTQY
TRBJ2-1,TRBV7-2,TRBD2,ASSLDWTSGRESF
TRBJ1-2,TRBV10-2,TRBD1,ASSGDRGGVGYT
TRBJ2-7,TRBV3-1/TRBV3-2,-,ASSLNVAGYEQY
TRBJ2-1,TRBV20-1,-,SASHIRTHLNEQF
TRBJ2-5,TRBV6-4,-,ASSDSRRETQY